The rows below give T cell receptor beta chains drawn from one sample of a study of T cell repertoires in cytomegalovirus infection. These receptors' antigens are unknown. From the reads, TCRdb called clonotypes with MiXCR, one entry per CDR3 protein. The data show around 770,000 distinct CDR3 sequences, about 27% seen once. The material was cultured CD8+ T cells from PBMCs, obtained from culture after CMV antigen stimulation. Receptors originate from a human donor in good health (CMV status not recorded). Some clones in this sample may be carry-over from other donors' samples. The CDR3 runs from the conserved cysteine through the conserved F or W. A D gene is named only where the DNA matches it firmly. Rows give clone size only sometimes, using once, few, many, or a class for an expanded clone.

J: TRBJ1-1
size: few
V: TRBV4-1
D: .
CDR3: CASSPPGGLNTEAFF
DNA: TGCGCCAGCAGCCCCCCGGGAGGTTTGAACACTGAAGCTTTCTTT

J: TRBJ1-2
size: .
V: TRBV19
D: .
CDR3: CASKSSAYWDGYTF
DNA: TGTGCCAGTAAAAGCTCAGCTTATTGGGATGGCTACACCTTC

J: TRBJ2-2
size: few
V: TRBV6-5
D: .
CDR3: CASSPFSLNTGELFF
DNA: TGTGCCAGCAGTCCTTTTAGCCTGAACACCGGGGAGCTGTTTTTT

J: TRBJ2-2
size: .
V: TRBV12-3/TRBV12-4
D: .
CDR3: CASSLALRLDSTGELFF
DNA: TGTGCCAGCAGTTTAGCGCTAAGGCTCGATAGCACCGGGGAGCTGTTTTTT

J: TRBJ2-7
size: .
V: TRBV6-6
D: .
CDR3: CASSDRGQQYEQYF
DNA: TGTGCCAGCAGTGACCGGGGGCAGCAATACGAGCAGTACTTC

J: TRBJ2-5
size: few
V: TRBV27
D: .
CDR3: CASSFHSQETQYF
DNA: TGTGCCAGCAGTTTCCATTCTCAAGAGACCCAGTACTTC

J: TRBJ2-2
size: once
V: TRBV20-1
D: .
CDR3: CSARDAPAGLTGELFF
DNA: TGCAGTGCTAGAGACGCCCCGGCTGGCCTCACCGGGGAGCTGTTTTTT

J: TRBJ2-2
size: few
V: TRBV7-7
D: .
CDR3: CASSTPPRKATGELFF
DNA: TGTGCTAGCAGCACTCCGCCCAGAAAAGCCACCGGGGAGCTGTTTTTT

J: TRBJ2-7
size: .
V: TRBV27
D: .
CDR3: CASSFGQGTYEQYF
DNA: TGTGCCAGCAGTTTTGGTCAGGGGACCTACGAGCAGTACTTC

J: TRBJ2-7
size: .
V: TRBV7-9
D: .
CDR3: CASSDNEEQYF
DNA: TGTGCCAGCAGCGATAATGAGGAGCAGTACTTC

J: TRBJ2-1
size: few
V: TRBV27
D: .
CDR3: CASNSGPGWNEQFF
DNA: TGTGCCAGCAACTCCGGTCCCGGGTGGAATGAGCAGTTCTTC

J: TRBJ1-1
size: .
V: TRBV29-1
D: TRBD1
CDR3: CSVTGGTEAFF
DNA: TGCAGCGTAACAGGGGGCACTGAAGCTTTCTTT

J: TRBJ2-1
size: many
V: TRBV7-2
D: TRBD2
CDR3: CASSLPGGWDNEQFF
DNA: TGTGCCAGCAGCTTACCCGGGGGGTGGGACAATGAGCAGTTCTTC

J: TRBJ2-5
size: .
V: TRBV5-1
D: TRBD1
CDR3: CASSNGQGEETQYF
DNA: TGCGCCAGCAGCAACGGACAGGGGGAAGAGACCCAGTACTTC

J: TRBJ1-1
size: few
V: TRBV19
D: TRBD1
CDR3: CASSPSGTGRTEAFF
DNA: TGTGCCAGTAGTCCCAGCGGGACAGGGAGGACTGAAGCTTTCTTT

J: TRBJ2-7
size: .
V: TRBV4-1
D: .
CDR3: CASSQDMSGYEQYF
DNA: TGCGCCAGCAGCCAAGATATGTCGGGGTACGAGCAGTACTTC

J: TRBJ1-2
size: .
V: TRBV3-1
D: .
CDR3: CASSTDADYGYTF
DNA: TGTGCCAGCAGCACGGACGCGGACTATGGCTACACCTTC

J: TRBJ1-1
size: .
V: TRBV7-2
D: .
CDR3: CASSRTGIGAEAFF
DNA: TGTGCCAGCAGCCGCACAGGGATTGGCGCTGAAGCTTTCTTT

J: TRBJ2-1
size: .
V: TRBV27
D: TRBD2
CDR3: CASSGDYNNEQFF
DNA: TGTGCCAGCAGCGGGGACTATAACAATGAGCAGTTCTTC

J: TRBJ1-5
size: many
V: TRBV7-2
D: .
CDR3: CASSQEGEGQPQHF
DNA: TGTGCCAGCAGCCAGGAGGGGGAAGGTCAGCCCCAGCATTTT

J: TRBJ2-4
size: many
V: TRBV7-8
D: .
CDR3: CASSSRQGLAKNIQYF
DNA: TGTGCCAGCAGCTCTAGACAAGGGTTAGCCAAAAACATTCAGTACTTC

J: TRBJ2-6
size: .
V: TRBV20-1
D: TRBD1
CDR3: CSARDRGPAGANVLTF
DNA: TGCAGTGCTAGAGATAGGGGGCCGGCTGGGGCCAACGTCCTGACTTTC

J: TRBJ2-1
size: many
V: TRBV7-6
D: TRBD2
CDR3: CASSLGGGARDEQFF
DNA: TGTGCCAGCAGCTTAGGCGGGGGGGCCAGGGATGAGCAGTTCTTC

J: TRBJ1-2
size: few
V: TRBV7-9
D: TRBD1
CDR3: CASSPSKTGTDGYTF
DNA: TGTGCCAGCAGCCCCTCTAAGACAGGGACCGATGGCTACACCTTC

J: TRBJ1-1
size: .
V: TRBV6-6
D: .
CDR3: CASSSRGWESTEAFF
DNA: TGTGCCAGCAGTTCTAGGGGGTGGGAAAGCACTGAAGCTTTCTTT

J: TRBJ1-1
size: few
V: TRBV6-5
D: .
CDR3: CASSWGSRANTEAFF
DNA: TGTGCCAGCAGCTGGGGGAGCAGGGCAAACACTGAAGCTTTCTTT

J: TRBJ1-5
size: few
V: TRBV12-3/TRBV12-4
D: TRBD1
CDR3: CASRPTGGLVGSNQPQHF
DNA: TGTGCCAGCAGACCCACAGGGGGGCTGGTTGGTAGCAATCAGCCCCAGCATTTT

J: TRBJ2-1
size: .
V: TRBV20-1
D: .
CDR3: CSARPQGTTTYNEQFF
DNA: TGCAGTGCTAGGCCACAGGGTACGACGACCTACAATGAGCAGTTCTTC

J: TRBJ1-1
size: .
V: TRBV6-5
D: .
CDR3: CASRDSDAEAFF
DNA: TGTGCCAGCAGAGACAGCGACGCTGAAGCTTTCTTT

J: TRBJ2-7
size: .
V: TRBV7-9
D: TRBD2
CDR3: CASSSGGAASYEQYF
DNA: TGTGCCAGCAGCTCGGGGGGGGCGGCCTCCTACGAGCAGTACTTC

J: TRBJ2-1
size: many
V: TRBV6-1
D: .
CDR3: CASTGVFNEQFF
DNA: TGTGCCAGCACAGGGGTTTTCAATGAGCAGTTCTTC

J: TRBJ2-2
size: few
V: TRBV7-3
D: .
CDR3: CASSPSTQLATGELFF
DNA: TGTGCCAGCAGCCCCTCTACCCAACTTGCGACCGGGGAGCTGTTTTTT

J: TRBJ2-1
size: few
V: TRBV4-3
D: .
CDR3: CASSQVLDRKQFF
DNA: TGCGCCAGCAGCCAAGTTCTAGACAGAAAGCAGTTCTTC

J: TRBJ1-2
size: .
V: TRBV6-1
D: .
CDR3: CASSPRDHSNYGYTF
DNA: TGTGCCAGCAGTCCCAGGGACCATAGTAACTATGGCTACACCTTC

J: TRBJ2-5
size: few
V: TRBV6-1
D: .
CDR3: CASSELRRVGETQYF
DNA: TGTGCCAGCAGTGAACTCAGGCGTGTTGGGGAGACCCAGTACTTC

J: TRBJ1-5
size: many
V: TRBV6-6
D: TRBD1
CDR3: CASNPRQGAVQPQHF
DNA: TGTGCCAGCAACCCACGACAGGGGGCGGTTCAGCCCCAGCATTTT

J: TRBJ2-3
size: .
V: TRBV7-6
D: .
CDR3: CASSPPLLRGEGTDTQYF
DNA: TGTGCCAGCAGCCCCCCCCTGCTTAGGGGCGAAGGCACAGATACGCAGTATTTT

J: TRBJ2-7
size: many
V: TRBV12-3/TRBV12-4
D: .
CDR3: CASGHSSSYEQYF
DNA: TGTGCCAGCGGACATTCGAGCTCCTACGAGCAGTACTTC

J: TRBJ2-3
size: .
V: TRBV11-2
D: TRBD2
CDR3: CASSLQGGPTSGARRGSDTQYF
DNA: TGTGCCAGCAGCTTACAAGGGGGTCCCACTAGCGGGGCCCGTCGAGGGTCAGATACGCAGTATTTT

J: TRBJ2-3
size: few
V: TRBV27
D: .
CDR3: CASRQIFTDTQYF
DNA: TGTGCCAGCAGACAGATTTTTACAGATACGCAGTATTTT

J: TRBJ1-6
size: .
V: TRBV6-6
D: .
CDR3: CASSRLVPGPASLHF
DNA: TGTGCCAGCAGTCGCCTCGTACCAGGGCCGGCAAGCCTCCACTTT

J: TRBJ2-2
size: .
V: TRBV10-3
D: TRBD2
CDR3: CAISEVVAGNTGELFF
DNA: TGTGCCATCAGTGAGGTGGTAGCGGGTAACACCGGGGAGCTGTTTTTT

J: TRBJ1-5
size: once
V: TRBV28
D: .
CDR3: CASSLLLSNNQPQHF
DNA: TGTGCCAGCAGTTTATTGTTGAGCAACAATCAGCCCCAGCATTTT

J: TRBJ1-6
size: .
V: TRBV20-1
D: TRBD1
CDR3: CSAERGQGASSYNSPLHF
DNA: TGCAGTGCTGAGAGGGGGCAGGGGGCTTCCTCCTATAATTCACCCCTCCACTTT

J: TRBJ2-5
size: .
V: TRBV6-2/TRBV6-3
D: .
CDR3: CASSYQQETQYF
DNA: TGTGCCAGCAGTTACCAACAAGAGACCCAGTACTTC

J: TRBJ2-1
size: few
V: TRBV5-1
D: .
CDR3: CASSNRERGSEQFF
DNA: TGCGCCAGCAGTAACAGGGAGCGGGGTAGTGAGCAGTTCTTC

J: TRBJ1-1
size: .
V: TRBV19
D: .
CDR3: CASREGGGRRTEAFF
DNA: TGTGCCAGTAGGGAAGGGGGGGGGCGCAGAACTGAAGCTTTCTTT

J: TRBJ2-1
size: once
V: TRBV10-3
D: TRBD1
CDR3: CAISESRDRGLLEQFF
DNA: TGTGCCATCAGTGAGTCAAGGGACAGGGGGCTTCTGGAGCAGTTCTTC

J: TRBJ2-7
size: .
V: TRBV10-3
D: .
CDR3: CAISESSPSRYEQYF
DNA: TGTGCCATCAGTGAGTCCTCCCCCAGTAGGTACGAGCAGTACTTC

J: TRBJ2-2
size: .
V: TRBV20-1
D: .
CDR3: CSATLAEGTGELFF
DNA: TGCAGTGCTACCTTAGCGGAAGGGACCGGGGAGCTGTTTTTT